These T cell receptor beta chains were read from a single sample in a study of cytomegalovirus exposure and HLA in healthy donors. This table comes from immunoSEQ multiplex PCR, and its TCRdb copy is limited to in-frame clones, with some not included. The table shows hundreds of thousands of clones, with around four fifths occurring only once. The sample taken for sequencing was PBMCs. Receptor source: a boy aged 2 to 10 in good health and CMV-seronegative. CDR3s include the opening cysteine and the closing phenylalanine or tryptophan. Clone size is shown for a subset of rows, as once, few, many or a class of expanded clone.

clone_size j_call v_call cdr3_aa
. TRBJ2-2 TRBV9 CASSPTSGRAAGELFF
. TRBJ1-5 TRBV30 CAWSSGGSGWTQHF
. TRBJ2-1 TRBV5-6 CASSLEPPSFLQFF
. TRBJ2-1 TRBV20-1 CSASPGNEQFF
once TRBJ1-5 TRBV6-5 CASSERGNQPQHF
. TRBJ1-1 TRBV7-2 CASSWGQCEAFF
. TRBJ2-7 TRBV27 CASRFSRTGYYEQYF
. TRBJ2-3 TRBV11-2 CASSLAGHPTDTQYF
. TRBJ2-7 TRBV19 CASSIGLAGKDEQYF
. TRBJ2-7 TRBV19 CASSQRTSGSSYEQYF
. TRBJ2-1 TRBV4-1 CASSQEPTGVISNEQFF
. TRBJ2-7 TRBV6-1 CASSERAGGISYEQYF
. TRBJ2-7 TRBV6-5 CASSYAVSSVYEQYF
. TRBJ1-2 TRBV19 CASSIFAGDYGYTF
. TRBJ2-1 TRBV9 CASSVGFGGTYNEQFF
. TRBJ2-1 TRBV7-4 CASSHTPPEGRQFF
. TRBJ2-3 TRBV6-4 CASSDSEQGRTDTQYF
once TRBJ1-6 TRBV7-9 CASSLRGGSYNSPLHF
. TRBJ2-2 TRBV7-9 CASPEAAVNTGELFF
. TRBJ2-7 TRBV11-2 CASSPPGLTYYEQYF
few TRBJ2-2 TRBV19 CATKLAGGTNTGELFF
. TRBJ2-1 TRBV11-2 CASSLGSAEGGEQFF
once TRBJ2-7 TRBV29-1 CSVGDPYEQYF
. TRBJ1-3 TRBV6-5 CASRLGQSGNTIYF
. TRBJ2-7 TRBV2 CASSPSGGHYEQYF
few TRBJ1-5 TRBV6-5 CASSRDRVSNQPQHF
. TRBJ2-7 TRBV7-2 CASSSMGTSYEQYF
. TRBJ2-2 TRBV11-2 CASSLGSGGGAGELFF
. TRBJ1-1 TRBV25-1 CASSEYGKSEAFF
. TRBJ1-1 TRBV11-1 CASSLDIRGEAFF
once TRBJ1-3 TRBV2 CASSGPGGSGNTIYF
. TRBJ1-2 TRBV10-3 CAIRDSGTGGFGYTF
. TRBJ1-6 TRBV12-5 CASRWGGDYNSPLHF
. TRBJ2-1 TRBV30 CAWSTGLASYNEQFF
. TRBJ2-7 TRBV6-1 CASSRTGGFYEQYF
few TRBJ1-1 TRBV4-1 CASSQRGLNTEAFF
. TRBJ2-1 TRBV2 CASSPGTGISYNEQFF
few TRBJ2-1 TRBV5-1 CASSLGQGYNEQFF
. TRBJ2-2 TRBV5-4 CASSQERGKNTGELFF